This T cell receptor (beta chain) was identified during a study of cytomegalovirus exposure and HLA in healthy donors. The wider study: From 190 million or so T cells, an earlier analysis saw roughly 110 million unique TCR beta sequences.

Study observations and caveats: What a later analysis showed was that several of the most significant clusters appeared linked to common viral pathogens.

PCR primers comprised 60 Vbeta and 13 Jbeta primers. Clones were sequenced by immunoSEQ multiplex PCR, and TCRdb holds only the in-frame ones, with some missing. Of about 180,000 clones listed, about 77% are singletons. This clone has just a few counts. Its antigen is undetermined. This TCR was recovered from a man aged 55 to 70 in good health and CMV-seronegative. The sample consisted of PBMCs.

Here the CDR3 reads CASSEGQGRRTGELFF. In DNA, the CDR3 is TGTGCCAGCAGTGAGGGACAGGGAAGGCGGACCGGGGAGCTGTTTTTT. The chain is built from TRBV6-1 and TRBJ2-2; 9 bases fit TRBD1. From germline, CDR1 is MNHNS and CDR2 SASEGT. Trimming removed 3 bases from V and 5 bases from J; junction bases left unmatched: 7. This CDR3 has 16 amino acids.